This T cell receptor (beta chain) was identified in a study of T cells of healthy individuals (dated by TCRdb to 2017 to 2018). The protocol used for the library was 5' RACE. Sequenced on an Illumina MiSeq. TCRdb's own reprocessing of the public reads used fastp at Q25 and MiXCR and kept productive beta chains. Rows are combined by CDR3 protein, so each entry shows the most common genes and DNA. The sample records about 82,000 distinct CDR3 sequences, approximately 4.8% of which are singletons. About 7.5% of the sample is in the top ten clones. In the case of this clonotype: Its antigen is still unknown. No much larger clone is present one base from it, and per-base qualities are unavailable.

This TCR derives from a female donor in good health.

CDR3 protein: CASSLRNRAGEQYF. The sequenced DNA is TGTGCCAGCAGCTTAAGGAATCGGGCGGGGGAGCAGTACTTC. This chain is built from TRBV13 and TRBJ2-7; a tentative D match to TRBD2 spans 6 bases. CDR1 is given as PRHDT and CDR2 as FYEKMQ, both from the germline V gene (reference sequence). Including cysteine and phenylalanine, the CDR3 has 14 amino acids. The read is trimmed to its CDR3 DNA, 42 bases read in frame from base 1. V gives up 2 bases and J gives up 7 bases, and the segment between their germline ends measures 15 bases.